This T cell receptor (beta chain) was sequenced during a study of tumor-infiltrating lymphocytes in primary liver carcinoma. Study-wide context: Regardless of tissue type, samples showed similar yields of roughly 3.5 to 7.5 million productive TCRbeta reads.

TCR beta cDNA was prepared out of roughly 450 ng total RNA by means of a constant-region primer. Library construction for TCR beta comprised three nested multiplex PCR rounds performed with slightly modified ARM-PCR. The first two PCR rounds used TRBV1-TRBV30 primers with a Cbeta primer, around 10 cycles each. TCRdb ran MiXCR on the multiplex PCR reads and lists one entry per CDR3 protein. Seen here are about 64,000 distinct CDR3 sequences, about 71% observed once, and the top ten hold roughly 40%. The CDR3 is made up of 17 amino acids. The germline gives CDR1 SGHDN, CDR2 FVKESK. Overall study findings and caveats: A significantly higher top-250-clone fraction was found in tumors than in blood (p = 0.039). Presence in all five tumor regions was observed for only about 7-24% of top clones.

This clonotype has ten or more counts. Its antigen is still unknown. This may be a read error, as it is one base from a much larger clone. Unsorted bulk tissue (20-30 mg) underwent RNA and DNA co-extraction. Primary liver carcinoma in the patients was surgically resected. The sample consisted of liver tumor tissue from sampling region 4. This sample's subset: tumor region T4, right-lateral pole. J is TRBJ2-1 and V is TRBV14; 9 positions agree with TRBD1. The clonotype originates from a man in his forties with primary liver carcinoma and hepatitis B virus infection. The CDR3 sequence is CASGQEGQGTGYNEQFF. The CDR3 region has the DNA TGTGCCAGCGGCCAAGAGGGTCAGGGGACAGGGTACAATGAGCAGTTCTTC.